Here is one TCR beta chain with its context. Its specificity is not known. The CDR3 spans 14 residues. Trimming took off 4 bases at V and 11 bases at J, with 20 bases between the two ends. The germline V gene has CDR1 MGHRA and CDR2 YSYEKL. The data belong to a study of cytomegalovirus exposure and HLA in healthy donors. Broader study findings: Most TCRs appeared rarely, but some public TCRs recurred in many donors. Diagnosis of cytomegalovirus status made by the classifier reportedly showed high specificity and sensitivity.

The protocol was immunoSEQ multiplex PCR, while the TCRdb copy is restricted to in-frame clones and leaves out a portion. The top ten hold approximately 3.1% of the sample, which has 200,000 to 300,000 clones, around 90% seen once. The gene calls are TRBV4-1 and TRBJ1-1; D is uncertain. This receptor was obtained from a woman aged 30 to 39 in good health and CMV-seronegative. The sample consisted of PBMCs. In DNA, the CDR3 is TGCGCCAGCAGCCGCACCACGGGCCCCCCAGAGGCTTTCTTT. It codes for CASSRTTGPPEAFF.